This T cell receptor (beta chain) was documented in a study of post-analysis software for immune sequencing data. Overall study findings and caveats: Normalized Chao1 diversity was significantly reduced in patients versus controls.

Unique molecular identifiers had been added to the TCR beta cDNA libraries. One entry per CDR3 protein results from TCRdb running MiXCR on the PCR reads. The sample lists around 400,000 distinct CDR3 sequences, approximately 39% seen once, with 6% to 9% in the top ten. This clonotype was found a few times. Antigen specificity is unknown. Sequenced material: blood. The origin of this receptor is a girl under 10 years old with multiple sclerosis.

CDR3 in DNA: TGTGCCAGCAGTTACCTCGACAGGGGGCGCCCCAGGAATGAGCAGTTCTTC. Protein sequence: CASSYLDRGRPRNEQFF. This chain uses TRBV6-5 with TRBJ2-1; 10 nucleotides align to TRBD1. The V gene's germline CDR1 is MNHEY and CDR2 SVGAGI. The V and J ends lost 2 bases and 7 bases, in that order; junction bases with no gene match: 11. This CDR3 has 17 amino acids.